These 8 T cell receptor beta chains share one sample of origin, sequenced in a study of PD-1 blockade in classical Hodgkin lymphoma. Clones were read by immunoSEQ multiplex PCR, and TCRdb kept only the in-frame ones, dropping some. The table lists approximately 6,600 clones, roughly 53% of them singletons, with approximately 14% in the top ten. Relapses following autologous stem cell transplantation were seen in all patients, with brentuximab vedotin exposure varying. Thawed PBMCs were subjected to magnetic negative selection, which yielded isolated CD8+ T cells. Sequencing used CD8+ T cells from blood, obtained at baseline. These receptors all stem from a human donor with classical Hodgkin lymphoma.

This clone was seen a few times. The genes are TRBV9 and TRBJ1-5; maybe TRBD1 (6 bases). CDR3 size: 18 residues. Germline V gene data show CDR1 as SGDLS and CDR2 as YYNGEE. V shed 3 bases and J shed 1 base, with 20 bases lying between them. The CDR3 loop is CASSGEDSPLLSNQPQHF. DNA of the CDR3: TGTGCCAGCAGCGGCGAGGACAGTCCGCTTCTAAGCAATCAGCCCCAGCATTTT.

The rearrangement uses TRBV11-2 and TRBJ2-3; 7 nucleotides line up with TRBD2. With 2 bases clipped from V and 4 bases from J, the junction kept 12 bases outside the gene matches. The CDR3 length is 17 residues. Germline CDR1 SGHAT, CDR2 FQNNGV. Written as DNA, the CDR3 is TGTGCCAGCAGCTTATACGGGGGAGGGCCCGTGCCAGATACGCAGTATTTT. It specifies CASSLYGGGPVPDTQYF.

This clone was picked up a small number of times. The genes are TRBV4-3 and TRBJ1-2; D perhaps matches TRBD1 (5 bases). CDR3 size: 14 residues. V gave up 0 bases and J gave up 2 bases, with 7 bases separating them. Germline CDR1 reads LGHNA; CDR2 reads YSLEER. The CDR3 is CASSQDRENYGYTF. DNA for the CDR3: TGCGCCAGCAGCCAAGACAGGGAGAACTATGGCTACACCTTC.

V is TRBV6-1 and J is TRBJ2-1; 10 bases are shared with TRBD2. Trimming at V came to 2 bases and at J to 9 bases, leaving 7 bases not matched to a gene. The CDR3 contains 15 residues. CDR1 MNHNS and CDR2 SASEGT come from the germline V gene. CDR3: CASSENSGRFFEQFF. Written as DNA, the CDR3 is TGTGCCAGCAGTGAAAATAGCGGGAGGTTCTTTGAGCAGTTCTTC.

The chain joins TRBV29-1 to TRBJ2-3; 8 bases agree with TRBD1. This CDR3 region has 14 residues. Unmatched junction bases numbered 5, after V lost 6 bases and J lost 0 bases. Germline assignment: CDR1 SQVTM and CDR2 ANQGSEA. CDR3 amino acids: CSVDRGASTDTQYF. The CDR3 nucleotides are TGCAGCGTAGACAGGGGCGCTAGCACAGATACGCAGTATTTT.

This clone was counted a few times. The CDR3 here is CASSLRVNSYEQYF. CDR3 nucleotides: TGCGCCAGCAGCCTCCGGGTTAATTCCTACGAGCAGTACTTC. The chain couples TRBV5-1 to TRBJ2-7; no firm D call. CDR3 length: 14 amino acids. From germline, CDR1 is SGHRS and CDR2 YFSETQ. The V end was cut by 4 bases, the J end by 1 base, with 12 bases between.

The chain carries TRBV7-9 and TRBJ2-1; D perhaps matches TRBD2 (6 bases). This CDR3 region has 15 residues. The germline gives CDR1 SEHNR, CDR2 FQNEAQ (reference sequence). V was shortened by 2 bases and J by 8 bases, with 16 bases between the two germline ends. In DNA form, the CDR3 reads TGTGCCAGCAGCTTACAGGCGGGAATAGTCGATGAGCAGTTCTTC. It codes for CASSLQAGIVDEQFF.

In this sample, this clone turned up a few times. The gene calls are TRBV5-6 and TRBJ2-7; 9 bases match TRBD1. The CDR3 runs to 15 residues. Germline lookup yields CDR1 SGHDT and CDR2 YYEEEE. V trimming: 0 bases; J trimming: 3 bases; junction bases outside the gene matches: 4. The CDR3 sequence is CASSLAGTGFYEQYF. In nucleotides, the CDR3 is TGTGCCAGCAGCTTGGCCGGGACAGGGTTCTACGAGCAGTACTTC.